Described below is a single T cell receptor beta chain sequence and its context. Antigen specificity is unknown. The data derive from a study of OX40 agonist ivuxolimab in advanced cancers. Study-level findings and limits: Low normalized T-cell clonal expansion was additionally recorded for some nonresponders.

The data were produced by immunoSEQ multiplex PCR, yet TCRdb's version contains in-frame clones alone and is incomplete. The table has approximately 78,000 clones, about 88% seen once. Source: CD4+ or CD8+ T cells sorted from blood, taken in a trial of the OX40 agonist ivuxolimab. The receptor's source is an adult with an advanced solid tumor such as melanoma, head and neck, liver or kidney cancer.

The CDR3 protein is CASSQDMAQGAGELFF. DNA for the CDR3: TGTGCCAGCAGCCAAGATATGGCCCAGGGGGCAGGGGAGCTGTTTTTT. The V gene is TRBV4-2, the J gene TRBJ2-2; TRBD1 matches at 8 bases. Germline V CDR1 and CDR2: LGHNA, YNFKEQ. V shed 0 bases and J 8 bases; nucleotides not matched to a gene: 8. This CDR3 comprises 16 residues.